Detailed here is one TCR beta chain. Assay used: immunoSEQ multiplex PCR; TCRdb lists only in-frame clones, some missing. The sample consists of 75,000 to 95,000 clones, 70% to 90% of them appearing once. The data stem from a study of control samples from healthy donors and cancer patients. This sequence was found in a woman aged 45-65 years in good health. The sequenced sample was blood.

The CDR3 loop reads CASSYSTQANTEAFF. CDR3 nucleotides: TGTGCCAGCAGTTACTCGACGCAGGCGAACACTGAAGCTTTCTTT. The chain employs TRBV6-5 and TRBJ1-1; D remains ambiguous. The V gene's germline CDR1 is MNHEY and CDR2 SVGAGI. The CDR3 length is 15 residues. Trimming removed 0 bases at V and 1 base at J, with 9 bases between.